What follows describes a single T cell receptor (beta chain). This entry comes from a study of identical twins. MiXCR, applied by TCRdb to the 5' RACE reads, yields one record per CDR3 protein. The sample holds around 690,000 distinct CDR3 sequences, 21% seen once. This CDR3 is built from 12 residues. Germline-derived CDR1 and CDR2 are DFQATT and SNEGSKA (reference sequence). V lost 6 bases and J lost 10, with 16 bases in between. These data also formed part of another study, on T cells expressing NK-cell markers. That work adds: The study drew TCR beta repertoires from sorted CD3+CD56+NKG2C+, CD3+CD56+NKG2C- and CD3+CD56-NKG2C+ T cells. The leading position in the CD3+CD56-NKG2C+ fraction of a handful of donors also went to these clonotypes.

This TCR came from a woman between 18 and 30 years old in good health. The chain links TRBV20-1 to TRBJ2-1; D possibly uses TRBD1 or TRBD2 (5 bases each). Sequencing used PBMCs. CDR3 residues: CSAGTPLVEQFF. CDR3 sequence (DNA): TGCAGTGCAGGGACCCCCCTCGTCGAGCAGTTCTTC.